Shown below are 17 T cell receptor beta chains from a single sample sequenced in a study of shared clonotypes between healthy human individuals. Assay used: immunoSEQ multiplex PCR; TCRdb lists only in-frame clones, some missing. This table has roughly 1,000,000 clones, around 78% appearing once. Sequenced input: memory CD4+ T cells from PBMCs. Subset given: CD45RA-negative fraction. The receptors were gathered from a man younger than 30 in good health. Some clones in this sample may be carry-over from other donors' samples.

The V gene is TRBV29-1, the J gene TRBJ1-2; unclear D gene. Germline V gene sequence: CDR1 SQVTM, CDR2 ANQGSEA. The length of the CDR3 is 12 residues. V was pared by 1 base and J by 7 bases, with 10 bases between. CDR3 loop: CSVEVGGGGYTF. The DNA for the CDR3 is TGCAGCGTTGAAGTAGGCGGCGGTGGCTACACCTTC.

This chain links TRBV7-2 with TRBJ1-5, with TRBD1 identical over 11 bases. Trimming at V came to 2 bases and at J to 0 bases, leaving 6 bases not matched to a gene. Germline assignment: CDR1 SGHTA and CDR2 FQGNSA. The CDR3 is 18 amino acids. CDR3 nucleotides: TGTGCCAGCAGCTTACTACCGGGACAGGGGGGTAGCAATCAGCCCCAGCATTTT. This sequence encodes CASSLLPGQGGSNQPQHF.

The V gene is TRBV4-3, the J gene TRBJ2-6; no clear D. The CDR3 loop spans 15 amino acids. Germline CDR1 reads LGHNA; CDR2 reads YSLEER. Trimming shortened V by 4 bases and J by 1 base, and 8 bases separated the two germline ends. CDR3 sequence (DNA): TGCGCCAGCAGCCGGGAATCTTCTGGGGCCAACGTCCTGACTTTC. It codes for CASSRESSGANVLTF.

The chain links TRBV5-1 to TRBJ2-3; D perhaps matches TRBD1 (5 bases). V gave up 0 bases and J gave up 0 bases, with 14 bases separating them. The germline gives CDR1 SGHRS, CDR2 YFSETQ. The CDR3 is 17 amino acids. This CDR3 is CASSLGALTASTDTQYF. In DNA, the CDR3 is TGCGCCAGCAGCTTGGGGGCCCTGACAGCTAGCACAGATACGCAGTATTTT. Full variable domain (rest looked up from reference TRBV5-1 and TRBJ2-3): KAGVTQTPRYLIKTRGQQVTLSCSPISGHRSVSWYQQTPGQGLQFLFEYFSETQRNKGNFPGRFSGRQFSNSRSEMNVSTLELGDSALYLCASSLGALTASTDTQYFGPGTRLTVL.

The chain employs TRBV2 and TRBJ2-3; 11 bases map to TRBD2. The junction had 11 bases not matched to a gene; V was cut back by 10 bases and J by 5 bases. The CDR3 is 15 amino acids. Germline CDR1 reads SNHLY; CDR2 reads FYNNEI. Here the CDR3 DNA reads TGTGCCACCGGACGGGGACTAGCGGAGGGAGATACGCAGTATTTT. Amino acids: CATGRGLAEGDTQYF.

This chain links TRBV7-8 with TRBJ1-4; 7 bases line up with TRBD1. The CDR3 spans 16 residues. Germline V CDR1 and CDR2: SGHVS, FQNEAQ. V trimming: 4 bases; J trimming: 2 bases; junction bases outside the gene matches: 7. For the CDR3, the DNA is TGTGCCAGCAGCTGGGGACAGACAGTTACTAATGAAAAACTGTTTTTT. It codes for CASSWGQTVTNEKLFF.

The rearrangement uses TRBV7-9 and TRBJ2-7; 11 bases align to TRBD1. The CDR3 sequence is 15 residues long. The V gene end was trimmed by 5 bases and the J gene end by 7 bases; junction bases not matched to a gene: 10. From germline, CDR1 is SEHNR and CDR2 FQNEAQ (reference sequence). CDR3 amino acids: CASSPRTGGGGEQYF. As DNA, the CDR3 is TGTGCCAGCAGCCCACGGACAGGGGGCGGTGGAGAGCAGTACTTC.

V gene TRBV5-1 combines with J gene TRBJ2-7; 7 nucleotides line up with TRBD1. Germline V CDR1 and CDR2: SGHRS, YFSETQ. CDR3 length: 15 amino acids. The ends lost 4 bases at V and 1 base at J; junction bases unmatched: 8. The DNA of the CDR3 is TGCGCCAGCAGCCCGGGGACAGCTGCTTCCTACGAGCAGTACTTC. It specifies CASSPGTAASYEQYF. The complete variable domain, with remaining parts taken from reference TRBV5-1 and TRBJ2-7, reads KAGVTQTPRYLIKTRGQQVTLSCSPISGHRSVSWYQQTPGQGLQFLFEYFSETQRNKGNFPGRFSGRQFSNSRSEMNVSTLELGDSALYLCASSPGTAASYEQYFGPGTRLTVT.

The rearrangement links TRBV5-4 to TRBJ1-2; 10 bases match TRBD1. Trimming cost V 5 bases and J 3 bases; bases outside gene matches: 7. Germline V gene lookup returns CDR1 SGHNT and CDR2 YYREEE (reference sequence). This CDR3 is built from 15 residues. CDR3 in amino acids: CASSSGTGEDYGYTF. As DNA, the CDR3 is TGTGCCAGCAGTTCCGGGACAGGGGAGGACTATGGCTACACCTTC.

The chain joins TRBV6-6 to TRBJ1-2; D call uncertain. Per germline, CDR1 MNHNY and CDR2 SVGAGI (reference sequence). The CDR3 runs 12 residues. V was clipped by 3 bases and J by 6 bases, with 8 bases between them. The CDR3 sequence is CASSYILDGYTF. CDR3 coding DNA: TGTGCCAGCAGTTATATATTAGATGGCTACACCTTC.

The chain uses TRBV4-1 and TRBJ2-1; TRBD2 matches at 13 bases. V was clipped by 2 bases and J by 7 bases; unmatched bases: 5. The CDR3 extends over 16 amino acids. CDR1 and CDR2 from the germline V gene are MGHRA and YSYEKL. DNA for the CDR3: TGCGCCAGCAGCCAACCACTAGCGGGAGGGAGTAATGAGCAGTTCTTC. It yields the protein CASSQPLAGGSNEQFF.

Turning to this clone: The junction shows a germline mismatch at one end, possibly a read error. The chain employs TRBV19 and TRBJ2-3, with D maybe TRBD1 (5 bases). Germline V CDR1 and CDR2: LNHDA, SQIVND (reference sequence). The CDR3 consists of 14 residues. DNA for the CDR3: TGTGCCAGTAAATTGGGGCAGGGCACAAATACGCAGTATTTT. Its translation is CASKLGQGTNTQYF.

This chain connects TRBV4-3 to TRBJ1-4; perhaps TRBD1 as D (5 bases). This CDR3 has 16 amino acids. V lost 0 bases, J lost 4 bases, and 12 bases lay in between. CDR1 is LGHNA, CDR2 YSLEER, per germline. The CDR3 region is CASSQDLAGNNEKLFF. CDR3 coding DNA: TGCGCCAGCAGCCAAGATCTGGCAGGGAATAATGAAAAACTGTTTTTT.

V and J are TRBV18 and TRBJ2-2, with 12 bases fitting TRBD2. Trimming removed 3 bases from V and 4 bases from J; junction bases left unmatched: 6. The V gene's germline CDR1 is KGHSH and CDR2 LQKENI. This CDR3 is built from 17 residues. In nucleotides, the CDR3 is TGTGCCAGCTCACCCAGACTAGCGGGAGCGGGCACCGGGGAGCTGTTTTTT. Its protein product is CASSPRLAGAGTGELFF. Combining the CDR3 with reference TRBV18 and TRBJ2-2 gives the whole variable domain NAGVMQNPRHLVRRRGQEARLRCSPMKGHSHVYWYRQLPEEGLKFMVYLQKENIIDESGMPKERFSAEFPKEGPSILRIQQVVRGDSAAYFCASSPRLAGAGTGELFFGEGSRLTVL.

The gene calls are TRBV7-6 and TRBJ2-1; 10 bases map to TRBD2. Germline lookup yields CDR1 SGHVS and CDR2 FNYEAQ. This CDR3 is built from 15 residues. The junction had 6 bases not matched to a gene; V was cut back by 5 bases and J by 5 bases. The CDR3 DNA is TGTGCCAGCAGCCGACGGACTAGCGGTAACAATGAGCAGTTCTTC. Its translation is CASSRRTSGNNEQFF.

The chain has TRBV7-2 and TRBJ1-2, with TRBD1 as a possible D gene (6 bases). Per germline, CDR1 SGHTA and CDR2 FQGNSA. CDR3 length: 13 amino acids. V was shortened by 6 bases and J by 6 bases, with 14 bases between the two germline ends. CDR3 loop: CASSKMTGDGYTF. DNA of the CDR3: TGTGCCAGCAGTAAAATGACAGGCGATGGCTACACCTTC.

The sample holds a few counts of this clone. The chain joins TRBV5-4 to TRBJ2-3, with D unresolved. Germline V gene sequence: CDR1 SGHNT, CDR2 YYREEE (reference sequence). The CDR3 contains 15 residues. V shed 4 bases and J shed 2 bases, with 14 bases lying between them. The CDR3 DNA sequence: TGTGCCAGCAGCCCCATTTTAGAGACCACAGATACGCAGTATTTT. Protein sequence: CASSPILETTDTQYF.